This TCR beta chain was documented in a study of CD8 T cells in ankylosing spondylitis. Study-level results: A TCR beta motif made of eight highly homologous variants seemed typical of ankylosing spondylitis blood. Both synovial fluid and blood in reactive arthritis had previously been reported to carry some motif variants.

TCRdb reprocessed the 5' RACE reads via MiXCR and lists one record per CDR3 protein. The sample has fewer than 550,000 distinct CDR3 sequences; approximately 5% are singletons. There are many counts of this clonotype. No antigen is known for it. Trimming removed 2 bases at V and 7 bases at J, with 12 bases between. Germline V CDR1 and CDR2: MGHRA, YSYEKL. The CDR3 loop spans 14 amino acids. Input material: blood, either unsorted or a sorted T cell fraction (not recorded which). The clonotype comes from a male donor with ankylosing spondylitis. The J gene is TRBJ2-1, the V gene TRBV4-1, with D perhaps assigned TRBD1 or TRBD2 (5 bases each). CDR3: CASSQTLGENEQFF. CDR3 nucleotide sequence: TGCGCCAGCAGCCAAACCCTAGGGGAGAATGAGCAGTTCTTC.